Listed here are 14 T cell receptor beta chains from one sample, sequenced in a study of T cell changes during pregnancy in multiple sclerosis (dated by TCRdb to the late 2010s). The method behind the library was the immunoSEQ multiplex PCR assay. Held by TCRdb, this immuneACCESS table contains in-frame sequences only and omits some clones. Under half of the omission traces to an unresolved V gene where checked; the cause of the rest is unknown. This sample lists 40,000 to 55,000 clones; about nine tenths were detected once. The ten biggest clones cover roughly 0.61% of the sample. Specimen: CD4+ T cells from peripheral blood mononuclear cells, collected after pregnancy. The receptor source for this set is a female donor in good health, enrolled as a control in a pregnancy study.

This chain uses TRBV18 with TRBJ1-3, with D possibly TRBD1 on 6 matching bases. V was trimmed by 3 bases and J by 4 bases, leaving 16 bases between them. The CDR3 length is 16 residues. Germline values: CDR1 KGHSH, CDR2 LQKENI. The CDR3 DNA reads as TGTGCCAGCTCACCTTTCCTACAGGGCTCCGGAAACACCATATATTTT. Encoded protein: CASSPFLQGSGNTIYF.

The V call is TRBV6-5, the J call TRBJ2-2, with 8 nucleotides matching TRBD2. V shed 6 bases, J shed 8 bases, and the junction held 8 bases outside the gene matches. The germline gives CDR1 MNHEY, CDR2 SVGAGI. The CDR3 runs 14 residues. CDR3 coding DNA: TGTGCCAGCAGAAGCGGGGGCCCGGGGGGGGAGCTGTTTTTT. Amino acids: CASRSGGPGGELFF.

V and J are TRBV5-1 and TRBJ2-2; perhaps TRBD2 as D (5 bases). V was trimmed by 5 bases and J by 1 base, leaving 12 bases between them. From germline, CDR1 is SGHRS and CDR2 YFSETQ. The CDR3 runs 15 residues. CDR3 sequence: CASRRRRENTGELFF. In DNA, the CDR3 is TGCGCCAGCAGGAGGAGACGGGAGAACACCGGGGAGCTGTTTTTT.

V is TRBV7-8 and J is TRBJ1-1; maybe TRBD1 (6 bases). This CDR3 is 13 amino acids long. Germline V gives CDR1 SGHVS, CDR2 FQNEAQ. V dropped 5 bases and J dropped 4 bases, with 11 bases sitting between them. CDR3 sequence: CASSQGFFTEAFF. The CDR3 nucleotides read TGTGCCAGCAGCCAGGGGTTTTTCACTGAAGCTTTCTTT. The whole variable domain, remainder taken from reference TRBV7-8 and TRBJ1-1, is GAGVSQSPRYKVAKRGQDVALRCDPISGHVSLFWYQQALGQGPEFLTYFQNEAQLDKSGLPSDRFFAERPEGSVSTLKIQRTQQEDSAVYLCASSQGFFTEAFFGQGTRLTVV.

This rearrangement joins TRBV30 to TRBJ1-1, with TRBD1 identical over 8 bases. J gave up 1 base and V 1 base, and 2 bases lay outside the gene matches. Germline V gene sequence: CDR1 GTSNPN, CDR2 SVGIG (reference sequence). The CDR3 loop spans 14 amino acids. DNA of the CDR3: TGTGCCTGGAGTGGGGACAGGACGAACACTGAAGCTTTCTTT. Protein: CAWSGDRTNTEAFF. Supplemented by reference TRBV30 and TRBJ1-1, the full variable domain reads SQTIHQWPATLVQPVGSPLSLECTVEGTSNPNLYWYRQAAGRGLQLLFYSVGIGQISSEVPQNLSASRPQDRQFILSSKKLLLSDSGFYLCAWSGDRTNTEAFFGQGTRLTVV.

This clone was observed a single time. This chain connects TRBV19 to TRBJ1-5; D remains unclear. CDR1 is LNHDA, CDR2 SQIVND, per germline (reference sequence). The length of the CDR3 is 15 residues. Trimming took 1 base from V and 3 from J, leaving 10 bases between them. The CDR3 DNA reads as TGTGCCAGTAGTATAGGTACAGCCCCCAATCAGCCCCAGCATTTT. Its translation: CASSIGTAPNQPQHF.

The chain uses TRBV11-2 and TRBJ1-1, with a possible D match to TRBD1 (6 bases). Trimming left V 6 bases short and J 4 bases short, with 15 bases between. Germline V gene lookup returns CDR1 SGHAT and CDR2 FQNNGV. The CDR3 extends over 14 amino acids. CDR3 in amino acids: CASSLSRGSTEAFF. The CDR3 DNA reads TGTGCCAGCAGTCTTTCCAGGGGTTCCACTGAAGCTTTCTTT.

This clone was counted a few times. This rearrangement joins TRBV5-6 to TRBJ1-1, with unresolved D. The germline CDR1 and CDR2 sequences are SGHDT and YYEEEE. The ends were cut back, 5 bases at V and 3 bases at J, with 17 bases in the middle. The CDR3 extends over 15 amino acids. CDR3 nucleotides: TGTGCCAGCAGGCCTTTACAGAAAACGTACACTGAAGCTTTCTTT. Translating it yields CASRPLQKTYTEAFF.

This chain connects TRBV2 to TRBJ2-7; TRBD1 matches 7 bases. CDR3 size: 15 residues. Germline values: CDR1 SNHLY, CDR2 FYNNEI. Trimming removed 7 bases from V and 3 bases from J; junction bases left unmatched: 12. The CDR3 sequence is CASKVVEGAIYEQYF. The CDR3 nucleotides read TGTGCCAGCAAGGTGGTTGAGGGGGCAATCTACGAGCAGTACTTC.

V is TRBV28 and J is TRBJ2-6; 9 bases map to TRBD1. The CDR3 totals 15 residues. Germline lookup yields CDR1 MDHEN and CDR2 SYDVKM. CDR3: CATGQGVSGANVLTF. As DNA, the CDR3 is TGTGCTACGGGACAGGGAGTTTCTGGGGCCAACGTCCTGACTTTC.

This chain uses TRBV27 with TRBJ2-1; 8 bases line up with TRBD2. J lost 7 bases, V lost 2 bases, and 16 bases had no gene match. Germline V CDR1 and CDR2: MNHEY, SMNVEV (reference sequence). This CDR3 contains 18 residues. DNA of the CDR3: TGTGCCAGCAGTTTAAGATGGCTAGCGGGTTCCGTACGGAATGAGCAGTTCTTC. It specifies CASSLRWLAGSVRNEQFF.

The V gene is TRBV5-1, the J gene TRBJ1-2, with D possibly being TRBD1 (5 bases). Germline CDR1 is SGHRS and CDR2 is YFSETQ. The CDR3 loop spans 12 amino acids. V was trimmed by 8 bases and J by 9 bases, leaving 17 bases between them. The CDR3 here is CARNYQGGSYTF. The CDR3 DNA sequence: TGCGCCAGGAACTATCAGGGTGGAAGCTACACCTTC.

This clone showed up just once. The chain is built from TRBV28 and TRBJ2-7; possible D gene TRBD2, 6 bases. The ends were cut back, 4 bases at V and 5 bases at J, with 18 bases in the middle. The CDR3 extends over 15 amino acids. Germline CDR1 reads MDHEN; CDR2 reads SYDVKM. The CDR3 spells CASSSGDFVSDEQYF. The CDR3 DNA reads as TGTGCCAGCAGTTCGGGGGACTTCGTTTCGGACGAGCAGTACTTC.

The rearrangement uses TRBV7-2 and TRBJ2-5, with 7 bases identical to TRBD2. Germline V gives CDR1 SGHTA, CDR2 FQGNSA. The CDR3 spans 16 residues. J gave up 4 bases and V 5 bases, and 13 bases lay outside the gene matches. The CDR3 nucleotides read TGTGCCAGCAGCCTGTTTGTGACGGGAGGCTTAGAGACCCAGTACTTC. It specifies CASSLFVTGGLETQYF.